This T cell receptor (beta chain) was recovered during a study of tumor-infiltrating lymphocytes in localized non-small cell lung cancer. Overall study: From each patient, both tumor and uninvolved lung, non-adjacent to tumor, were sampled.

With 1 base removed from V and 0 bases from J, the gap between germline ends came to 13 bases. The CDR3 length is 16 residues. Germline CDR1 reads LGHNA; CDR2 reads YNFKEQ. Clones were read by immunoSEQ multiplex PCR, and TCRdb kept only the in-frame ones, dropping some. This repertoire shows 13,000 or so clones, 65% to 85% found once; its top ten account for about 12%. The study's findings and limits: Higher tumor T cell infiltration than in uninvolved lung was supported by TCRbeta sequencing. Immunotypes IM1 and IM2 had similar TCR-derived T-cell fractions. Not all patients were TCR sequenced, owing to tissue quantity.

About this clone itself: Its antigen is still unknown.

Sequences were obtained from uninvolved lung tissue not adjacent to the tumor. V and J are TRBV4-2 and TRBJ2-7; perhaps D is TRBD1 or TRBD2 (5 bases each). The sequence was collected from a human donor with non-small cell lung cancer. The CDR3 loop is CASSQGGTVSSYEQYF. In DNA form, the CDR3 reads TGTGCCAGCAGCCAAGGTGGGACGGTGAGCTCCTACGAGCAGTACTTC.